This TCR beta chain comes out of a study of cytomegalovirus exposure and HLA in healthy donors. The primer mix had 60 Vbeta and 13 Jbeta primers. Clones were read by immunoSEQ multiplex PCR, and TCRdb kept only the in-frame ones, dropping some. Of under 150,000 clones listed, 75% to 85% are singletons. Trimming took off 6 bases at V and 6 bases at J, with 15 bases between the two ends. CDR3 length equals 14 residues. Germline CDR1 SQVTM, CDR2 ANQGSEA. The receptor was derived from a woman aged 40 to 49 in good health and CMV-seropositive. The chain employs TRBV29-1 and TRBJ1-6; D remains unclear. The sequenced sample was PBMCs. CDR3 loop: CSVSSSTFNSPLHF. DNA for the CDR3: TGCAGCGTCTCCTCATCCACTTTTAATTCACCCCTCCACTTT.